The sample holds a few counts of the clone carrying this T cell receptor beta chain. This entry is derived from a study of cytotoxic CD8 clonotypes in ibrutinib-treated CLL. Method: immunoSEQ multiplex PCR; TCRdb's copy keeps in-frame clones and lacks some. This table holds approximately 340,000 clones, roughly 67% found once. In germline, CDR1 is SNHLY, CDR2 FYNNEI. The CDR3 has 12 residues. Trimming shortened V by 7 bases and J by 0 bases, and 6 bases separated the two germline ends. Sequences were derived from PBMCs, sampled after 36 months of ibrutinib treatment. This rearrangement joins TRBV2 to TRBJ1-1, with D unresolved. The receptor was isolated from a human donor with chronic lymphocytic leukemia. The CDR3 loop is CASIGVNTEAFF. The CDR3, as DNA: TGTGCCAGCATCGGGGTGAACACTGAAGCTTTCTTT.